Reported below is one TCR beta chain. The sample belongs to a study of blood T cell repertoires in COVID-19. Whole-study context: Samples of COVID-19 (acute and convalescent) were obtained from the United States, Italy and Spain. Nucleic acid was either cDNA or gDNA, and it came from T cells, B-cell-depleted T cells, or PBMCs.

Those enrolled in Seattle joined during active infection and were followed longitudinally afterward. In the authors' workflow: Estimated nucleated cell counts came from reference gene primer amplification. Produced via immunoSEQ multiplex PCR; TCRdb's table is partial and in-frame only. That table supplies the V and J calls and clone size; D and trimming were determined from the DNA. The data show 150,000 to 200,000 clones, 79% seen once. This TCR was sampled from a woman in her sixties with COVID-19, enrolled during active disease. The sequencing sample was made of peripheral blood.

The CDR3 nucleotides read TGTGCCAGCAGCTTAAAGTCGCGGGTGCCCTACAATGAGCAGTTCTTC. This codes for CASSLKSRVPYNEQFF. This sequence joins TRBV7-3 and TRBJ2-1; D is possibly TRBD2 (5 bases). CDR3 length: 16 residues. Trimming stripped 1 base from V and 2 bases from J, with 12 bases between. Germline loops: CDR1 SGHTA, CDR2 FQGTGA.